One T cell receptor (beta chain) is described in this entry. These data originate in a study of blood T cells in healthy people across ages. Germline assignment: CDR1 SGHRS and CDR2 YFSETQ. The CDR3 sequence is 15 residues long. Through a sample-barcoded 5' primer and a J-beta primer mix, a second PCR was run for roughly 6 to 11 cycles. TCRdb passed the 5' RACE reads through MiXCR, listing each CDR3 protein once. The sample consists of 660,000 or so distinct CDR3 sequences, about 53% of them appearing once. This receptor was taken from a man aged 60 to 69 in good health. What was sequenced was blood. The chain employs TRBV5-1 and TRBJ2-5, with 8 bases aligning to TRBD1. Matching the DNA end better, TRBJ2-7 makes the J call doubtful. CDR3 sequence: CASSLETGALYEQYF. Here the CDR3 DNA reads TGCGCCAGCAGCTTGGAGACAGGGGCTCTTTACGAGCAGTACTTC.